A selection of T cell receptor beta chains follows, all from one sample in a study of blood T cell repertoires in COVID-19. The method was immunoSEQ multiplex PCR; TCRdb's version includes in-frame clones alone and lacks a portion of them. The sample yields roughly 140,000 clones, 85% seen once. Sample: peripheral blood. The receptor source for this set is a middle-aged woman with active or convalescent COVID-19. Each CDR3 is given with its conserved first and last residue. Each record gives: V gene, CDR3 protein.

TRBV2,CASSEGQGHQPQHF
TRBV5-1,CASSMGTATDTQYF
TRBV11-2,CASSLDGVLGGPTNEKLFF
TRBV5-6,CASSLALAGEMETQYF
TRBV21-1,CASSSGQGPAEQFF
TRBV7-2,CASSLALGLAGGADTQYF
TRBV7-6,CASSLGADRGHEQYF
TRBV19,CASEFQVGREAFF
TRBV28,CASSSRGGGPDTQYF
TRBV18,CASSPRLGATEAFF
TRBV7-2,CASSVSPAEGDEQFF
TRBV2,CASSTGQGWGDTQYF
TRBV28,CASSLEGRGLDNEQFF
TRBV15,CATSRDRARRAVNTEAFF
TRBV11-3,CASSSGGSYNEQFF
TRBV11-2,CASSLASGSYEQYF
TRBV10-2,CASSDLQGARNTEAFF
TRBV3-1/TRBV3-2,CASSPHGLAGTPYNEQFF
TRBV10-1,CASSPSQRGSYNEQFF
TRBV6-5,CASTVSGNSYEQYF
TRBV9,CASSVGPGVNTEAFF
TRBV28,CASSSPGTGVSYEQYF
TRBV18,CASSPPPPDTHYNEQFF
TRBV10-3,CAISESLLNTQYF
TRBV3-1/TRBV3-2,CASSQDQQGASQPQHF
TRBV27,CASNARPAGILFEQFF
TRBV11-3,CASSFGKYTEAFF
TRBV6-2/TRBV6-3,CASSYGTSSYEQYF
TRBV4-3,CASSQEILAGGETQYF